Given below is one T cell receptor beta chain in context. Its antigen is not known. The source of the sample is a study of T-cell memory formation after mild COVID-19. Trimming stripped 3 bases from V and 9 bases from J, with 12 bases between. The germline V gene encodes CDR1 MNHEY and CDR2 SVGEGT. CDR3 length: 13 residues. Study-level findings and limits: Some responding clones appeared in pre-infection memory, suggesting cross-reactive memory joined. Later expanders leaned CD4+, whereas clones that contracted between day 15 and 85 were balanced CD4/CD8. CD8+ contracting clones occupied EMRA, while CD4+ ones occupied mainly CM and EM.

UMIs and sample barcodes were carried by the TCR alpha and TCR beta cDNA libraries that 5'RACE produced using constant-segment primers. TCRdb analysed the 5' RACE reads with MiXCR anew, one entry per CDR3 protein. This sample has under 200,000 distinct CDR3 sequences; roughly 12% occur once, and the top ten carry approximately 3.8%. This chain uses TRBV6-2 or TRBV6-3 with TRBJ1-5, with D unresolved. The sample taken for sequencing was PBMCs or a T cell subset sorted from them (not recorded which). This clonotype was sampled from a man between 18 and 35 years old who had mild COVID-19 (a few samples of this study predate the infection). Cell type and time point are not known. The CDR3 DNA sequence: TGTGCCAGCAGTTATCATGGGGAAGGGCCCCAGCATTTT. Encoded protein: CASSYHGEGPQHF.